This T cell receptor beta chain comes out of a study of Graves' ophthalmopathy and Graves' hyperthyroidism. Whole-study context: Peripheral blood sampling occurred at initial diagnosis, before any treatment. Regarding the study as a whole: A classifier, a 13-signature model, separated ophthalmopathy from stable hyperthyroidism with about 87% sensitivity and approximately 81% specificity. The blood repertoire also included most expanded thyroid clonotypes above 0.001 frequency.

The study amplified TCR beta CDR3 regions using RNA transcripts. An initial RT-PCR round employing HTBI primers preceded a second-round multiplex PCR. TCRdb re-analysed the multiplex PCR reads in MiXCR, keeping a single row per CDR3 protein. The sample gives almost 750,000 distinct CDR3 sequences, approximately 40% of which show up once; 44% is in the top ten. A diagnosis was made from clinical symptoms together with serum thyroxine, TRAb, thyroid ultrasound and orbital computed tomography. The CDR3 is made up of 14 amino acids. Germline CDR1 and CDR2: GTSNPN and SVGIG (reference sequence). Trimming cost V 3 bases and J 0 bases, with 11 bases left between them. This clonotype has a handful of counts. As yet, its antigen is unknown.

The receptor comes from an adult man with Graves' ophthalmopathy. Material for sequencing was peripheral blood. The rearrangement uses TRBV30 and TRBJ2-5; no definite D call. The CDR3 region is CAWSKPAYQETQYF. CDR3 coding DNA: TGTGCCTGGAGCAAACCTGCGTACCAAGAGACCCAGTACTTC.